The rows below give T cell receptor beta chains drawn from one sample of a study of CD8 T cells in Susac syndrome. TCRdb passed the immunoSEQ multiplex PCR reads through MiXCR, listing each CDR3 protein once. The data show about 240,000 distinct CDR3 sequences, about 95% seen once. Sequenced: CD4+ T cells from PBMCs. The receptors derive from a human donor with Susac syndrome. Each CDR3 is given with its conserved first and last residue. The order of the fields is clone size, J gene, CDR3 length, D gene, V gene, CDR3 DNA, CDR3 protein. D genes are given only for firm matches. For some rows the clone size is stated as once, few or many, or as a class when expanded; others skip it.

clone_size: -; j_call: TRBJ1-1; cdr3_length: 13; d_call: -; v_call: TRBV20-1; cdr3_nt: TGCAGTGCCCACTTCGACAGATACACTGAAGCTTTCTTT; cdr3_aa: CSAHFDRYTEAFF
clone_size: -; j_call: TRBJ2-7; cdr3_length: 13; d_call: TRBD1; v_call: TRBV10-3; cdr3_nt: TGTGCCATCGGCTCGGACAGGGTCGACGAGCAGTACTTC; cdr3_aa: CAIGSDRVDEQYF
clone_size: -; j_call: TRBJ2-1; cdr3_length: 16; d_call: -; v_call: TRBV14; cdr3_nt: TGTGCCAGCAGCCAATTGCGCGACCCTGGGCACAATGAGCAGTTCTTC; cdr3_aa: CASSQLRDPGHNEQFF
clone_size: -; j_call: TRBJ2-1; cdr3_length: 17; d_call: -; v_call: TRBV12-3/TRBV12-4; cdr3_nt: TGTGCCAGCACCCCTCGGTCGACAGGCAACTCCTACAATGAGCAGTTCTTC; cdr3_aa: CASTPRSTGNSYNEQFF
clone_size: -; j_call: TRBJ2-7; cdr3_length: 17; d_call: -; v_call: TRBV6-5; cdr3_nt: TGTGCCAGCAGTTACTCCCTTGGACGGCAGGTGTTCTACGAGCAGTACTTC; cdr3_aa: CASSYSLGRQVFYEQYF
clone_size: -; j_call: TRBJ1-3; cdr3_length: 15; d_call: TRBD1; v_call: TRBV12-3/TRBV12-4; cdr3_nt: TGTGCCAGCAGTTTGACAGGGGTACCTGGAAACACCATATATTTT; cdr3_aa: CASSLTGVPGNTIYF
clone_size: -; j_call: TRBJ1-5; cdr3_length: 17; d_call: -; v_call: TRBV28; cdr3_nt: TGTGCCAGCAGACCTCCGGACAGCCTGAGGGGCAATCAGCCCCAGCATTTT; cdr3_aa: CASRPPDSLRGNQPQHF
clone_size: -; j_call: TRBJ2-7; cdr3_length: 11; d_call: -; v_call: TRBV20-1; cdr3_nt: TGCAGTGCTAAAGACAGGTACGAGCAGTACTTC; cdr3_aa: CSAKDRYEQYF
clone_size: -; j_call: TRBJ2-5; cdr3_length: 15; d_call: -; v_call: TRBV2; cdr3_nt: TGTGCCAGCAGAGGTAGCGAGAGTATTTACGAGACCCAGTACTTC; cdr3_aa: CASRGSESIYETQYF
clone_size: once; j_call: TRBJ1-1; cdr3_length: 14; d_call: -; v_call: TRBV29-1; cdr3_nt: TGCAGCGTTGAACCCCGAGATGGTAGCACTGAAGCTTTCTTT; cdr3_aa: CSVEPRDGSTEAFF
clone_size: few; j_call: TRBJ2-7; cdr3_length: 12; d_call: -; v_call: TRBV7-9; cdr3_nt: TGTGCCAGCAGCCCCCCTCCCGGCGAGCAGTACTTC; cdr3_aa: CASSPPPGEQYF
clone_size: -; j_call: TRBJ1-1; cdr3_length: 14; d_call: -; v_call: TRBV2; cdr3_nt: TGTGCCAGCCGTCAGTATGGTCGGGTTACTGAAGCTTTCTTT; cdr3_aa: CASRQYGRVTEAFF
clone_size: -; j_call: TRBJ2-3; cdr3_length: 17; d_call: -; v_call: TRBV20-1; cdr3_nt: TGCAGTGCTAGAGATCTGCGTAGCGGAAGAAGCACAGATACGCAGTATTTT; cdr3_aa: CSARDLRSGRSTDTQYF
clone_size: -; j_call: TRBJ2-2; cdr3_length: 15; d_call: -; v_call: TRBV4-1; cdr3_nt: TGCGCCAGCTCGTCGGGTTCAAATCCCCCCGGGGAGCTGTTTTTT; cdr3_aa: CASSSGSNPPGELFF
clone_size: -; j_call: TRBJ2-3; cdr3_length: 15; d_call: -; v_call: TRBV2; cdr3_nt: TGTGCCAGCAGTGAAGCAGCGGCACGCACAGATACGCAGTATTTT; cdr3_aa: CASSEAAARTDTQYF
clone_size: -; j_call: TRBJ2-1; cdr3_length: 14; d_call: TRBD2; v_call: TRBV30; cdr3_nt: TGTGCCTGGGGGGGACTAGCGGTCTACAATGAGCAGTTCTTC; cdr3_aa: CAWGGLAVYNEQFF
clone_size: -; j_call: TRBJ1-2; cdr3_length: 14; d_call: TRBD1; v_call: TRBV9; cdr3_nt: TGTGCCAGCAGCGTAGGACAGGGACGTTATGGCTACACCTTC; cdr3_aa: CASSVGQGRYGYTF
clone_size: -; j_call: TRBJ2-7; cdr3_length: 13; d_call: -; v_call: TRBV30; cdr3_nt: TGTGCCTGCACGGACCCCTCCACGGTGAAGCAGTACTTC; cdr3_aa: CACTDPSTVKQYF
clone_size: -; j_call: TRBJ1-2; cdr3_length: 15; d_call: -; v_call: TRBV29-1; cdr3_nt: TGCAGCGTTGTAGATGGCGTGGGGGCTAACTATGGCTACACCTTC; cdr3_aa: CSVVDGVGANYGYTF
clone_size: -; j_call: TRBJ2-1; cdr3_length: 15; d_call: TRBD2; v_call: TRBV7-2; cdr3_nt: TGTGCCAGCAGCACACGACTAGCGGGAGACGGTGAGCAGTTCTTC; cdr3_aa: CASSTRLAGDGEQFF
clone_size: -; j_call: TRBJ2-7; cdr3_length: 13; d_call: TRBD1; v_call: TRBV2; cdr3_nt: TGTGCCAGTAAGGACAGGGAGACTTACGAGCAGTACTTC; cdr3_aa: CASKDRETYEQYF
clone_size: -; j_call: TRBJ2-5; cdr3_length: 12; d_call: -; v_call: TRBV7-2; cdr3_nt: TGTGCCAGCAGCTTTCTATTTGAGACCCAGTACTTC; cdr3_aa: CASSFLFETQYF
clone_size: -; j_call: TRBJ2-1; cdr3_length: 15; d_call: TRBD2; v_call: TRBV7-9; cdr3_nt: TGTGCCAGCAGCCCGTGGACTAGCGGGGAGCCAAGGCAGTTCTTC; cdr3_aa: CASSPWTSGEPRQFF
clone_size: -; j_call: TRBJ1-1; cdr3_length: 13; d_call: -; v_call: TRBV12-3/TRBV12-4; cdr3_nt: TGTGCCAGCAGTCCCGACTATAACACTGAAGCTTTCTTT; cdr3_aa: CASSPDYNTEAFF
clone_size: -; j_call: TRBJ2-7; cdr3_length: 15; d_call: -; v_call: TRBV12-3/TRBV12-4; cdr3_nt: TGTGCCAGCAAAATAGGGGCAGGCCCTTCGGGGGAGCAGTACTTC; cdr3_aa: CASKIGAGPSGEQYF
clone_size: -; j_call: TRBJ2-4; cdr3_length: 11; d_call: -; v_call: TRBV29-1; cdr3_nt: TGCAGCGTGGGGACCAGGGTATTTCAGTACTTC; cdr3_aa: CSVGTRVFQYF
clone_size: -; j_call: TRBJ1-1; cdr3_length: 11; d_call: -; v_call: TRBV29-1; cdr3_nt: TGCAGCGTTGAGGAGAGCACTGAAGCTTTCTTT; cdr3_aa: CSVEESTEAFF
clone_size: -; j_call: TRBJ2-3; cdr3_length: 14; d_call: TRBD2; v_call: TRBV12-5; cdr3_nt: TGTGCTAGTGGTGCGACTAGCGGCACAGATACGCAGTATTTT; cdr3_aa: CASGATSGTDTQYF
clone_size: -; j_call: TRBJ2-7; cdr3_length: 16; d_call: TRBD2; v_call: TRBV5-1; cdr3_nt: TGCGCCAGCAGCTCCCGGGCCGGGACTAGCTCCTACGAGCAGTACTTC; cdr3_aa: CASSSRAGTSSYEQYF
clone_size: -; j_call: TRBJ1-2; cdr3_length: 16; d_call: -; v_call: TRBV3-1; cdr3_nt: TGTGCCAGCAGCCAAGACACGAAGAAGTATAACTATGGCTACACCTTC; cdr3_aa: CASSQDTKKYNYGYTF
clone_size: -; j_call: TRBJ1-1; cdr3_length: 12; d_call: -; v_call: TRBV7-9; cdr3_nt: TGTGCCAGCAGCACCTCAGCGGCTGAAGCTTTCTTT; cdr3_aa: CASSTSAAEAFF
clone_size: -; j_call: TRBJ2-2; cdr3_length: 15; d_call: -; v_call: TRBV25-1; cdr3_nt: TGTGCCAGCTCTGGGGCCGGGGGATTCACCGGGGAGCTGTTTTTT; cdr3_aa: CASSGAGGFTGELFF
clone_size: -; j_call: TRBJ1-3; cdr3_length: 19; d_call: TRBD1; v_call: TRBV30; cdr3_nt: TGTGCCTGGAGTGTGTCCAGGACAGGGAAGATTTCGAAAGGAAACACCATATATTTT; cdr3_aa: CAWSVSRTGKISKGNTIYF
clone_size: -; j_call: TRBJ2-3; cdr3_length: 13; d_call: TRBD2; v_call: TRBV12-3/TRBV12-4; cdr3_nt: TGTGCCAGTAGGAGTAGCGGGAGGAGAGCGCAGTATTTT; cdr3_aa: CASRSSGRRAQYF
clone_size: few; j_call: TRBJ2-1; cdr3_length: 14; d_call: TRBD2; v_call: TRBV15; cdr3_nt: TGTGCCACCAGGCTAGCGGGAGCCTACAATGAGCAGTTCTTC; cdr3_aa: CATRLAGAYNEQFF
clone_size: -; j_call: TRBJ2-7; cdr3_length: 14; d_call: -; v_call: TRBV5-4; cdr3_nt: TGTGCCAGCAGCTTACAGGGTTCATCCTACGAGCAGTACTTC; cdr3_aa: CASSLQGSSYEQYF
clone_size: -; j_call: TRBJ2-2; cdr3_length: 16; d_call: TRBD2; v_call: TRBV5-1; cdr3_nt: TGCGCCAGCAGCCGCGGACTAGCGGGAATCTCCGGGGAGCTGTTTTTT; cdr3_aa: CASSRGLAGISGELFF
clone_size: -; j_call: TRBJ1-2; cdr3_length: 12; d_call: TRBD1; v_call: TRBV20-1; cdr3_nt: TGCAGTGCTTCGACAGGGGGGAATGGCTACACCTTC; cdr3_aa: CSASTGGNGYTF
clone_size: -; j_call: TRBJ2-2; cdr3_length: 13; d_call: -; v_call: TRBV29-1; cdr3_nt: TGCAGCGTTGAACCTAGTCGGGGCGGGGAGCTGTTTTTT; cdr3_aa: CSVEPSRGGELFF
clone_size: -; j_call: TRBJ1-1; cdr3_length: 14; d_call: -; v_call: TRBV7-3; cdr3_nt: TGTGCCAGCAGGCCTAGGGGGGATAACACTGAAGCTTCCTTT; cdr3_aa: CASRPRGDNTEASF
clone_size: -; j_call: TRBJ1-1; cdr3_length: 13; d_call: TRBD1; v_call: TRBV5-1; cdr3_nt: TGCGCCAGCACCGGTCCTTTAGACAGGGGGGCTTTCTTT; cdr3_aa: CASTGPLDRGAFF
clone_size: -; j_call: TRBJ2-7; cdr3_length: 15; d_call: TRBD1; v_call: TRBV5-1; cdr3_nt: TGCGCCAGCAGCTTGGAAGGCAGGGGGCACGACGAGCAGTACTTC; cdr3_aa: CASSLEGRGHDEQYF
clone_size: -; j_call: TRBJ2-7; cdr3_length: 12; d_call: -; v_call: TRBV30; cdr3_nt: TGTGCCTGGAGTGAAAGGACGGACGAGCAGTACTTC; cdr3_aa: CAWSERTDEQYF
clone_size: -; j_call: TRBJ2-2; cdr3_length: 15; d_call: TRBD2; v_call: TRBV20-1; cdr3_nt: TGCAGTGCTAAGACTAGCGGGAGTATCACCGGGGAGCTGTTTTTT; cdr3_aa: CSAKTSGSITGELFF
clone_size: -; j_call: TRBJ2-3; cdr3_length: 15; d_call: -; v_call: TRBV28; cdr3_nt: TGTGCCAGCTCCACCCGGGACCTCATTAGAGTGGCGCAGTATTTT; cdr3_aa: CASSTRDLIRVAQYF